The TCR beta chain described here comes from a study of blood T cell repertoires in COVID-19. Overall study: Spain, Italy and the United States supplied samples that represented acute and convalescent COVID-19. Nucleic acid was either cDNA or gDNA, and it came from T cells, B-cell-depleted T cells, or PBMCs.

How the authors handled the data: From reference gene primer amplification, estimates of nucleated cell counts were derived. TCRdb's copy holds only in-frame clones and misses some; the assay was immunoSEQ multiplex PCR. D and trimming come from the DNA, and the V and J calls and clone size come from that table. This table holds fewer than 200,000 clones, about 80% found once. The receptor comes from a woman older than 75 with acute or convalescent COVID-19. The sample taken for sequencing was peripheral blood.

The CDR3 DNA follows: TGCAGCGCCCTCCGTAAAAATGAGCAGTTCTTC. Residues: CSALRKNEQFF. V usage is TRBV29-1 and J usage is TRBJ2-1; D gene unclear. Trimming removed 7 bases at V and 7 bases at J, with 11 bases between. There are 11 residues in the CDR3. Germline lookup yields CDR1 SQVTM and CDR2 ANQGSEA.